This paragraph covers one TCR beta chain sequence. Antigen specificity is unknown. This entry belongs to a study of beta chain features in type 1 diabetes. The study, taken as a whole, reports: The analysis here could not establish whether HLA type shapes TCRB rearrangement.

Expressed TCRB transcripts were sequenced, since all the RNA that had been isolated was reverse transcribed. Assay: immunoSEQ multiplex PCR; the TCRdb copy retains only in-frame clones and omits some. The sample yields almost 250,000 clones, 11% to 15% seen once. V shed 8 bases and J 0 bases; nucleotides not matched to a gene: 11. Germline CDR1 reads MNHEY; CDR2 reads SMNVEV (reference sequence). This CDR3 contains 18 residues. CD45RO/CCR7/CD25/CD127/CD95/CD27 staining was used to isolate CD4+ naive, central memory, regulatory and stem cell-like memory cells by sorting. Without exception, sorted populations had purity beyond 98%.

Sequencing input: naive CD4+ T cells from blood. The clonotype originates from a woman between 40 and 55 years old in good health. The chain couples TRBV27 to TRBJ2-6; 9 bases are a match to TRBD1. The CDR3 DNA reads as TGTGCCAGCCTCCCTTTACGGACAGGGGCCTCTGGGGCCAACGTCCTGACTTTC. Its translation is CASLPLRTGASGANVLTF.